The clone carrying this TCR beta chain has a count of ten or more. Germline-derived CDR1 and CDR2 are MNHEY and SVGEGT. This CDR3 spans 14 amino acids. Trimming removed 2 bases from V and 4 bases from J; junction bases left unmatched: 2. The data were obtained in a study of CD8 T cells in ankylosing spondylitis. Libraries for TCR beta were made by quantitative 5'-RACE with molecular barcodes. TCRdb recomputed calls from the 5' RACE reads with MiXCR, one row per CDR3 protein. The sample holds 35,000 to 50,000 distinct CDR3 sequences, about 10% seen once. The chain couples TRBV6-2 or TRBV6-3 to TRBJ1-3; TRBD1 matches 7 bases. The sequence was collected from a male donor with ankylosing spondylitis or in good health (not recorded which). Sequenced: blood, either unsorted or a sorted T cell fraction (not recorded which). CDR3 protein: CASSYGDSGNTIYF. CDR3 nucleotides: TGTGCCAGCAGTTACGGGGACAGCGGAAACACCATATATTTT.